This T cell receptor (beta chain) appears in the sequencing data of a study of blood T cell repertoires in COVID-19. Study-wide background: PBMCs, B-cell-depleted T cells, or T cells were the source of the cDNA or gDNA that made up the material.

TCRdb keeps only in-frame clones here, not all; method: immunoSEQ multiplex PCR. Altogether about 270,000 clones are present, around 86% being singletons, with the ten largest covering just under 9%. This CDR3 is 15 amino acids long. V lost 4 bases, J lost 4 bases, and 17 bases lay in between. Germline V gene sequence: CDR1 SGHRS, CDR2 YFSETQ. This chain connects TRBV5-1 to TRBJ1-1, with D perhaps matching TRBD1 (5 bases). This receptor was obtained from a man between 40 and 49 years old with active or convalescent COVID-19. Input material: peripheral blood. CDR3 nucleotides: TGCGCCAGCAGCCCGCTGGGGGGAATGCGCACTGAAGCTTTCTTT. This encodes CASSPLGGMRTEAFF.